The T cell receptor beta chain under discussion was sequenced for a study of cytomegalovirus exposure and HLA in healthy donors. At the level of the study: Prior work identified more than 90 million unique TCR beta sequences in some 200 million T cells. Early released data had tens of millions of unique TCRs, all coming from HLA-typed donors. Study-level points and caveats: Analysis was performed later, and it showed HLA-associated TCR beta chains to be more clonally expanded than equally common others.

In the case of this clone: Its antigen is unknown.

It was with 60 Vbeta and 13 Jbeta primers that the PCR ran. Clones were read by immunoSEQ multiplex PCR, and TCRdb kept only the in-frame ones, dropping some. The sample lists 200,000 to 300,000 clones; about 81% were seen once. The clonotype comes from a woman aged 35 to 49 in good health and CMV-seropositive. Sequences were obtained from PBMCs.

The CDR3 protein is CASSQGISANTGELFF. DNA for the CDR3: TGTGCCAGCAGTCAAGGGATAAGCGCGAACACCGGGGAGCTGTTTTTT. V and J are TRBV6-1 and TRBJ2-2; unclear D gene. The V gene lost 5 bases and the J gene lost 0 bases, with 13 bases spanning the gap. CDR3 length: 16 amino acids. Germline V gene data show CDR1 as MNHNS and CDR2 as SASEGT.